This T cell receptor beta chain originates from a study of blood T cell repertoires in COVID-19. About the research overall: The United States, Italy and Spain supplied acute and convalescent COVID-19 samples.

Methods used by the authors: Nucleated cell number was recorded as an estimate derived from reference gene primer amplification. Data came from immunoSEQ multiplex PCR; TCRdb stores just in-frame clones and leaves some out. V and J calls plus clone size are reproduced from that table; the DNA served to infer D and trimming. The sample includes roughly 140,000 clones, 80% of them seen just once. CDR1 LNHDA and CDR2 SQIVND come from the germline V gene (reference sequence). The CDR3 is 15 amino acids. V was clipped by 5 bases and J by 0 bases, with 11 bases between them. The V and J genes are TRBV19 and TRBJ1-5, with D hard to call. This clonotype originated in a woman between 45 and 60 years old with acute or convalescent COVID-19. Sequencing was done on a sample of peripheral blood. CDR3 loop: CASSSEGYSNQPQHF. The CDR3 DNA reads TGTGCCAGTAGTTCCGAGGGATATAGCAATCAGCCCCAGCATTTT. Together with reference TRBV19 and TRBJ1-5, the CDR3 gives the full variable domain: DGGITQSPKYLFRKEGQNVTLSCEQNLNHDAMYWYRQDPGQGLRLIYYSQIVNDFQKGDIAEGYSVSREKKESFPLTVTSAQKNPTAFYLCASSSEGYSNQPQHFGDGTRLSIL.